The 9 T cell receptor beta chains in this list originate from one sample, sequenced in a study of T cell changes during pregnancy in multiple sclerosis. Assay: immunoSEQ multiplex PCR; the TCRdb copy retains only in-frame clones and omits some. The sample contains some 80,000 clones, roughly 90% of which appear only once. Specimen: peripheral blood, collected in the first trimester of pregnancy. These receptor sequences come from a female donor with multiple sclerosis, enrolled in a pregnancy study.

The chain joins TRBV5-1 to TRBJ2-1; D is unclear. V lost 1 base and J lost 6, with 8 bases in between. This CDR3 has 13 amino acids. The germline gives CDR1 SGHRS, CDR2 YFSETQ. For the CDR3, the DNA is TGCGCCAGCAGCTTGATGACGGGCAATGAGCAGTTCTTC. It yields the protein CASSLMTGNEQFF.

This sequence joins TRBV7-2 and TRBJ1-6, with a weak D call TRBD1 (6 bases). This CDR3 contains 15 residues. CDR1 SGHTA and CDR2 FQGNSA come from the germline V gene. V lost 7 bases, J lost 6 bases, and 16 bases lay in between. The CDR3 DNA is TGTGCCAGCACTCTAGTGACAGGCCTTAATTCACCCCTCCACTTT. Its translation: CASTLVTGLNSPLHF. The full variable domain, in which reference TRBV7-2 and TRBJ1-6 provide the parts outside the CDR3, is GAGVSQSPSNKVTEKGKDVELRCDPISGHTALYWYRQSLGQGLEFLIYFQGNSAPDKSGLPSDRFSAERTGGSVSTLTIQRTQQEDSAVYLCASTLVTGLNSPLHFGNGTRLTVT.

This clone was found once. Additional DNA sequences in this sample encode the identical CDR3. The chain couples TRBV5-1 to TRBJ1-1; 8 bases match TRBD1. The CDR3 runs 14 residues. Per germline, CDR1 SGHRS and CDR2 YFSETQ. V shed 4 bases and J 5 bases; nucleotides not matched to a gene: 7. The CDR3, as DNA: TGCGCCAGCAGCCCAGGACAGGGAGGTACTGAAGCTTTCTTT. Protein product: CASSPGQGGTEAFF.

This chain links TRBV28 with TRBJ2-7; TRBD1 agrees at 9 bases. Germline V lookup: CDR1 MDHEN, CDR2 SYDVKM. The CDR3 is 15 amino acids. V was pared by 6 bases and J by 0 bases, with 6 bases of the junction left unmatched. The CDR3 nucleotides are TGTGCCAGCAGGTGGGGACAGGGCAGCTCCTACGAGCAGTACTTC. It is translated as CASRWGQGSSYEQYF.

The table lists this clone with a count of one. The chain employs TRBV1 and TRBJ1-1; the table's D call of TRBD1 was not tested on the DNA. TRBV1 is tagged as a pseudogene. CDR3 length: 18 amino acids. CDR3 in amino acids: CTSSPRCAQGRGYTEAFF. As DNA, the CDR3 is TGCACCAGCAGCCCAAGATGTGCGCAGGGGCGAGGATACACTGAAGCTTTCTTT.

The chain carries TRBV7-2 and TRBJ2-2; 7 positions match TRBD2. Germline-derived CDR1 and CDR2 are SGHTA and FQGNSA. After removal of 5 bases from V and 4 bases from J, the junction contained 10 bases not matched to a gene. This CDR3 is built from 16 residues. The CDR3 DNA follows: TGTGCCAGCAGCAGTCGAGCGGGAACCGGCACCGGGGAGCTGTTTTTT. Translated, it gives CASSSRAGTGTGELFF.

The chain carries TRBV6-6 and TRBJ1-4, with 7 bases aligning to TRBD1. V shed 6 bases and J 1 base; nucleotides not matched to a gene: 2. This CDR3 spans 14 amino acids. Germline V gene lookup returns CDR1 MNHNY and CDR2 SVGAGI (reference sequence). This CDR3 is CASSDRVTNEKLFF. Written as DNA, the CDR3 is TGTGCCAGCAGCGACAGGGTAACTAATGAAAAACTGTTTTTT.

This sequence joins TRBV30 and TRBJ2-3; D is perhaps TRBD2 (5 bases). V was trimmed by 2 bases and J by 0 bases, leaving 12 bases between them. CDR1 and CDR2 (germline): GTSNPN, SVGIG (reference sequence). The length of the CDR3 is 15 residues. CDR3 in DNA: TGTGCCTGGAGTAAAGGAGGCAAGAGCACAGATACGCAGTATTTT. This codes for CAWSKGGKSTDTQYF.

The rearrangement links TRBV10-3 to TRBJ2-5; 12 bases align to TRBD2. CDR3 length: 14 amino acids. Per germline, CDR1 ENHRY and CDR2 SYGVKD. With V trimmed by 10 bases and J by 5 bases, 8 bases remained unmatched. In nucleotides, the CDR3 is TGTGCCACCACACTAGCGGGAGGATTGGAGACCCAGTACTTC. Translation: CATTLAGGLETQYF.